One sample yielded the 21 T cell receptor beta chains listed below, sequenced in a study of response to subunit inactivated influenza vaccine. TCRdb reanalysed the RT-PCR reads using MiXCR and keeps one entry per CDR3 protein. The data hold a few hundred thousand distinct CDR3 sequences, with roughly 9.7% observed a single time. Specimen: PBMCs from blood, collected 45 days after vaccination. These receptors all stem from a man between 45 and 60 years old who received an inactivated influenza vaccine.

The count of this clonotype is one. CDR3 nucleotide sequence: TGCGCCAGCAGCCCGTACCTGGGAGCTTATAATTCACCCCTCCACTTT. This codes for CASSPYLGAYNSPLHF. This chain joins TRBV4-1 and TRBJ1-6, with D hard to call. There are 16 residues in the CDR3. The ends were cut back, 4 bases at V and 4 bases at J, with 14 bases in the middle. Germline loops: CDR1 MGHRA, CDR2 YSYEKL.

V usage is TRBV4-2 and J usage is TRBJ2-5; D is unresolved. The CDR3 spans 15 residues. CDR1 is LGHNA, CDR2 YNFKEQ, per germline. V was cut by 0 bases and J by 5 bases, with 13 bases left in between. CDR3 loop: CASSQDSGYWETQYF. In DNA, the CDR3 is TGTGCCAGCAGCCAAGATAGTGGGTATTGGGAGACCCAGTACTTC.

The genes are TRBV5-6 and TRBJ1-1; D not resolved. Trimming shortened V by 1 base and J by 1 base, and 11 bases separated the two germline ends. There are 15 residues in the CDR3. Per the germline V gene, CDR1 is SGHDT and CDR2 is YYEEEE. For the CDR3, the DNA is TGTGCCAGCAGCTTGTTTGCCTCTCCGAACACTGAAGCTTTCTTT. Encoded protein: CASSLFASPNTEAFF. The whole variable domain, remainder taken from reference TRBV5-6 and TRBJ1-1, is DAGVTQSPTHLIKTRGQQVTLRCSPKSGHDTVSWYQQALGQGPQFIFQYYEEEERQRGNFPDRFSGHQFPNYSSELNVNALLLGDSALYLCASSLFASPNTEAFFGQGTRLTVV.

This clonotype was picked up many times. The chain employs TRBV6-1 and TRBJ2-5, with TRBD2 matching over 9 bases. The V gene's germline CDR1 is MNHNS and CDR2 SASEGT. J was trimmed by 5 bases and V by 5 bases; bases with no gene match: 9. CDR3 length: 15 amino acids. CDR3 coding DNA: TGTGCCAGCAGTCGACTAGCGGACACAGGCGAGACCCAGTACTTC. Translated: CASSRLADTGETQYF.

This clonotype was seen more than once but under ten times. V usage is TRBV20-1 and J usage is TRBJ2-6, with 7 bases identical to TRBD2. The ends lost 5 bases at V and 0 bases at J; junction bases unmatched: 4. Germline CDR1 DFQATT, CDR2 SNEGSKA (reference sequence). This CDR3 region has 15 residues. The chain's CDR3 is CSAASGSSGANVLTF. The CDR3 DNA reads TGCAGTGCTGCTAGCGGAAGCTCTGGGGCCAACGTCCTGACTTTC.

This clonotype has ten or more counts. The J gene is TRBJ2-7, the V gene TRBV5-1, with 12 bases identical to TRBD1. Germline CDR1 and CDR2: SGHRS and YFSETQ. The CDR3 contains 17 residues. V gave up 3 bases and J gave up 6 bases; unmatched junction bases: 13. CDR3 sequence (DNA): TGCGCCAGCAGCTCGAACCCCCCGGGACAGGGGGCAAGCGAGCAGTACTTC. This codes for CASSSNPPGQGASEQYF.

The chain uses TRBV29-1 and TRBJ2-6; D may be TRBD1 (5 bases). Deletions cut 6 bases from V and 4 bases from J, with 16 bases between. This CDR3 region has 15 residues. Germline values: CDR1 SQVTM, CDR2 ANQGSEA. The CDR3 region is CSVRTQGTGANVLTF. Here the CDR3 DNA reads TGCAGCGTGAGGACGCAGGGAACCGGGGCCAACGTCCTGACTTTC.

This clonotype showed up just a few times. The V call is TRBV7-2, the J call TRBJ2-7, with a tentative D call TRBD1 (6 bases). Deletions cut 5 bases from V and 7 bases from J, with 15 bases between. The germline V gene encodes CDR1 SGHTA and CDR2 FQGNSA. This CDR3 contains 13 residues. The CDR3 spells CASSPSGTREQYF. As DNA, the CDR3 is TGTGCCAGCAGCCCTTCCGGGACACGGGAGCAGTACTTC.

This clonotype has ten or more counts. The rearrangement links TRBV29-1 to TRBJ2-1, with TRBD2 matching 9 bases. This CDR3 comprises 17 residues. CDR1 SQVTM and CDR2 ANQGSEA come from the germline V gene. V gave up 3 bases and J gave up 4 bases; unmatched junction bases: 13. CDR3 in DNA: TGCAGCGTTGATACCACCGAAGGGCTAGCGGGGTACAATGAGCAGTTCTTC. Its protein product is CSVDTTEGLAGYNEQFF.

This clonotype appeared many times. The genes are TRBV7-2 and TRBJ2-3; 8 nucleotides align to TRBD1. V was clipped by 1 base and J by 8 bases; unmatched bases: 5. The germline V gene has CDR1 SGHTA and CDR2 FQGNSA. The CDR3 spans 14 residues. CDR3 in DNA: TGTGCCAGCAGCTTAGGGACAGGGAGCCCTACGCAGTATTTT. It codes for CASSLGTGSPTQYF. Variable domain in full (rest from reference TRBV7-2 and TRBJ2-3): GAGVSQSPSNKVTEKGKDVELRCDPISGHTALYWYRQSLGQGLEFLIYFQGNSAPDKSGLPSDRFSAERTGGSVSTLTIQRTQQEDSAVYLCASSLGTGSPTQYFGPGTRLTVL.

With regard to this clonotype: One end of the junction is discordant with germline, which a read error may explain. The CDR3 here is CGVEVPSRWEQFF. The CDR3, as DNA: TGCGGCGTTGAAGTCCCTAGTAGGTGGGAGCAGTTCTTC. The V gene is TRBV29-1, the J gene TRBJ2-1; D gene ambiguous. CDR3 length: 13 amino acids. The germline V gene has CDR1 SQVTM and CDR2 ANQGSEA.

CDR3 sequence: CSAREILAGYNEQFF. The CDR3 nucleotides are TGCAGTGCTAGAGAGATACTAGCGGGTTACAATGAGCAGTTCTTC. The chain employs TRBV20-1 and TRBJ2-1; the match to TRBD2 covers 9 bases. The CDR3 sequence is 15 residues long. Trimming cost V 0 bases and J 4 bases; bases outside gene matches: 4. Germline V CDR1 and CDR2: DFQATT, SNEGSKA (reference sequence).

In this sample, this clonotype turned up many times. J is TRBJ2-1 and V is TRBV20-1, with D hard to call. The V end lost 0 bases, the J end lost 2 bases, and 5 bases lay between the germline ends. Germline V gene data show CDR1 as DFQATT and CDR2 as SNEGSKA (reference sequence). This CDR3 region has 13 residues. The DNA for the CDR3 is TGCAGTGCTAGAGACAGACCCTACAATGAGCAGTTCTTC. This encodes CSARDRPYNEQFF.

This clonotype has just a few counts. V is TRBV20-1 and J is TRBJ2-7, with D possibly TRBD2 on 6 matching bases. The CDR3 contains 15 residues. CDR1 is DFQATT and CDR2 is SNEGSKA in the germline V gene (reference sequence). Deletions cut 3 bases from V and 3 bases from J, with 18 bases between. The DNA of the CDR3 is TGCAGTGCTAGGCCATCGGCGCGGGGATACTACGAGCAGTACTTC. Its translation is CSARPSARGYYEQYF.

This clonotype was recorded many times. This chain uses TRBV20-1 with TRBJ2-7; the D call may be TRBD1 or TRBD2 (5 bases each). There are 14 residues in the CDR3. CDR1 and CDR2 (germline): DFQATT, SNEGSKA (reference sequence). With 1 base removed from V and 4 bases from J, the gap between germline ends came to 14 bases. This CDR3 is CSARVGDLDYEQYF. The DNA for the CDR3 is TGCAGTGCTAGAGTCGGGGACCTAGATTACGAGCAGTACTTC.

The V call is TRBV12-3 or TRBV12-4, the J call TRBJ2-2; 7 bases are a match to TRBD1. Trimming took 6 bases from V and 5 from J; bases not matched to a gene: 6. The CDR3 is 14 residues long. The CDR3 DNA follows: TGTGCCAGCAGCCCGACAGGGAGAACCGGGGAGCTGTTTTTT. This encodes CASSPTGRTGELFF.

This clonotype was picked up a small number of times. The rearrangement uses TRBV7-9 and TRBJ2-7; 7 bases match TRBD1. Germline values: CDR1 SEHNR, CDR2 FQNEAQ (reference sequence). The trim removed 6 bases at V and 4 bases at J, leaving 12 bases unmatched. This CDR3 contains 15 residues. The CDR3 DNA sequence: TGTGCCAGCAGAGTCCTAAGGGACAGAACTTACGAGCAGTACTTC. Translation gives CASRVLRDRTYEQYF.

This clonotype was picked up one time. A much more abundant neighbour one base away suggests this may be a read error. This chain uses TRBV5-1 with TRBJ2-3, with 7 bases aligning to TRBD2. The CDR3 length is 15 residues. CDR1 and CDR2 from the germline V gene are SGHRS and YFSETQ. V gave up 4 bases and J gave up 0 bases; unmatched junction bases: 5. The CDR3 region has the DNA TGCGCCAGCAGCGTGCGGGGGACTAGCACAGATACGCAGTATTTT. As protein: CASSVRGTSTDTQYF.

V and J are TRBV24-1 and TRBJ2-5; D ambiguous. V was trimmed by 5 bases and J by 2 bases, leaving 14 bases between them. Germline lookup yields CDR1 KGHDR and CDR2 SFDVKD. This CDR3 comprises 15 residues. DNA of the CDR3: TGTGCCACCAGTGGGAGACAATTTTCGCAAGAGACCCAGTACTTC. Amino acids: CATSGRQFSQETQYF.

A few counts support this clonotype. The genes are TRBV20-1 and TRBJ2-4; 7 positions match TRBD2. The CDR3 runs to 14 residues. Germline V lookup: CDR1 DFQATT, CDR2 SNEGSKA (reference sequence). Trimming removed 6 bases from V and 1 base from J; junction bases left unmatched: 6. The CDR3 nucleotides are TGCAGTGCCTACGAACTAGCGGCCAAAAACATTCAGTACTTC. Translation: CSAYELAAKNIQYF.

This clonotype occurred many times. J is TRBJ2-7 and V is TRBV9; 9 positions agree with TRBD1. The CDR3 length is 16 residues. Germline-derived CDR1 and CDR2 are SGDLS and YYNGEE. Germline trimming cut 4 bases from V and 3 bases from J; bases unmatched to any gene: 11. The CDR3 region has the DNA TGTGCCAGCAGCTTCCGATCCGGGACAGGGTACTACGAGCAGTACTTC. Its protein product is CASSFRSGTGYYEQYF. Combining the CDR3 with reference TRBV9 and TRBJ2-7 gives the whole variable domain DSGVTQTPKHLITATGQRVTLRCSPRSGDLSVYWYQQSLDQGLQFLIQYYNGEERAKGNILERFSAQQFPDLHSELNLSSLELGDSALYFCASSFRSGTGYYEQYFGPGTRLTVT.